The 11 T cell receptor beta chains reported below all come from one sample, sequenced in a study of CD8 T cells in Susac syndrome. RNA, at about 0.5 to 1 ug, was reverse transcribed with random hexamers. TCRdb fed the immunoSEQ multiplex PCR reads into MiXCR, producing one record per CDR3 protein. The table shows some 120,000 distinct CDR3 sequences, with about 95% occurring only once. Sequenced: CD8+ T cells from PBMCs. Receptors were obtained from a human donor with Susac syndrome.

The V call is TRBV7-9, the J call TRBJ2-2; unclear D gene. The V and J ends lost 5 bases and 4 bases respectively, with 2 bases between them. This CDR3 is built from 11 residues. Germline V gene data show CDR1 as SEHNR and CDR2 as FQNEAQ (reference sequence). CDR3 sequence: CASSGTGELFF. The CDR3 DNA reads TGTGCCAGCAGCGGCACCGGGGAGCTGTTTTTT. The full variable domain, rest sourced from reference TRBV7-9 and TRBJ2-2, is DTGVSQNPRHKITKRGQNVTFRCDPISEHNRLYWYRQTLGQGPEFLTYFQNEAQLEKSRLLSDRFSAERPKGSFSTLEIQRTEQGDSAMYLCASSGTGELFFGEGSRLTVL.

The chain is built from TRBV12-3 or TRBV12-4 and TRBJ2-7; D possibly corresponds to TRBD2 (7 bases). V lost 3 bases and J lost 7, with 13 bases in between. CDR3 size: 13 residues. As DNA, the CDR3 is TGTGCCAGCAGTTTTAGGGGGGGGCCGGAGCAGTACTTC. As protein: CASSFRGGPEQYF.

This chain connects TRBV7-3 to TRBJ2-7, with TRBD1 matching 9 bases. CDR3 size: 14 residues. Germline CDR1 is SGHTA and CDR2 is FQGTGA. The J segment lost 2 bases and the V segment lost 4 bases, leaving 3 bases of the junction unmatched. Here the CDR3 reads CASSSRDRAYEQYF. CDR3 nucleotides: TGTGCCAGCAGCTCCCGGGACAGGGCCTACGAGCAGTACTTC.

The rearrangement uses TRBV7-8 and TRBJ2-1; 8 bases fit TRBD2. There are 18 residues in the CDR3. Per germline, CDR1 SGHVS and CDR2 FQNEAQ. V lost 1 base, J lost 0 bases, and 8 bases stayed unmatched. In DNA form, the CDR3 reads TGTGCCAGCAGCTTAGGTTATGAGCGGGAGAGCTCCTACAATGAGCAGTTCTTC. Encoded protein: CASSLGYERESSYNEQFF.

This rearrangement joins TRBV7-3 to TRBJ2-3; the match to TRBD2 covers 9 bases. CDR1 is SGHTA and CDR2 is FQGTGA in the germline V gene. Trimming removed 5 bases from V and 6 bases from J; junction bases left unmatched: 9. The CDR3 covers 15 residues. CDR3 loop: CASSPASGMEDTQYF. The CDR3 bases are TGTGCCAGCAGCCCGGCTAGCGGGATGGAGGATACGCAGTATTTT.

This chain uses TRBV21-1 with TRBJ2-3. TRBV21-1 is recorded as a pseudogene. This CDR3 contains 10 residues. The CDR3 sequence: CASLQGTQYF. CDR3 coding DNA: TGTGCCAGCCTACAGGGTACGCAGTATTTT.

The J gene is TRBJ2-7, the V gene TRBV7-2; 9 nucleotides align to TRBD1. Trimming at V came to 3 bases and at J to 5 bases, leaving 8 bases not matched to a gene. Germline loops: CDR1 SGHTA, CDR2 FQGNSA. The CDR3 consists of 15 residues. CDR3 sequence (DNA): TGTGCCAGCAGCTTGGCGGGACAGGGAGCCCACGAGCAGTACTTC. It yields the protein CASSLAGQGAHEQYF.

This rearrangement joins TRBV24-1 to TRBJ1-1; possible D gene TRBD1, 5 bases. The CDR3 is 13 residues long. Germline V gene data show CDR1 as KGHDR and CDR2 as SFDVKD. Trimming cost V 6 bases and J 4 bases, with 11 bases left between them. CDR3 in DNA: TGTGCCACCAGTTGCTGCGGGGGCACTGAAGCTTTCTTT. Translation gives CATSCCGGTEAFF.

The chain carries TRBV30 and TRBJ1-2; no firm D call. Germline CDR1 and CDR2: GTSNPN and SVGIG (reference sequence). Trimming pared 1 base from V and 8 bases from J, leaving 8 bases between. The CDR3 runs to 11 residues. The CDR3 DNA is TGTGCCTGGAGTGGAGGTTGGGGCTACACCTTC. Its translation is CAWSGGWGYTF.

CDR3 bases: TGTGCCAGCAGCCCCGCTGGCGCAAACGAGCAGTTCTTC. Translation gives CASSPAGANEQFF. V gene TRBV7-3 combines with J gene TRBJ2-1; unclear D gene. There are 13 residues in the CDR3. V was pared by 5 bases and J by 10 bases, with 15 bases between. The V gene's germline CDR1 is SGHTA and CDR2 FQGTGA.

The chain carries TRBV3-1 and TRBJ1-1; no definite D call. The CDR3 loop spans 14 amino acids. V gave up 4 bases and J gave up 1 base, with 10 bases separating them. Germline CDR1 is LGHDT and CDR2 is YNNKEL (reference sequence). The CDR3 DNA reads TGTGCCAGCAGCCCGGCATTGGGGAACACTGAAGCTTTCTTT. Translated, it gives CASSPALGNTEAFF.